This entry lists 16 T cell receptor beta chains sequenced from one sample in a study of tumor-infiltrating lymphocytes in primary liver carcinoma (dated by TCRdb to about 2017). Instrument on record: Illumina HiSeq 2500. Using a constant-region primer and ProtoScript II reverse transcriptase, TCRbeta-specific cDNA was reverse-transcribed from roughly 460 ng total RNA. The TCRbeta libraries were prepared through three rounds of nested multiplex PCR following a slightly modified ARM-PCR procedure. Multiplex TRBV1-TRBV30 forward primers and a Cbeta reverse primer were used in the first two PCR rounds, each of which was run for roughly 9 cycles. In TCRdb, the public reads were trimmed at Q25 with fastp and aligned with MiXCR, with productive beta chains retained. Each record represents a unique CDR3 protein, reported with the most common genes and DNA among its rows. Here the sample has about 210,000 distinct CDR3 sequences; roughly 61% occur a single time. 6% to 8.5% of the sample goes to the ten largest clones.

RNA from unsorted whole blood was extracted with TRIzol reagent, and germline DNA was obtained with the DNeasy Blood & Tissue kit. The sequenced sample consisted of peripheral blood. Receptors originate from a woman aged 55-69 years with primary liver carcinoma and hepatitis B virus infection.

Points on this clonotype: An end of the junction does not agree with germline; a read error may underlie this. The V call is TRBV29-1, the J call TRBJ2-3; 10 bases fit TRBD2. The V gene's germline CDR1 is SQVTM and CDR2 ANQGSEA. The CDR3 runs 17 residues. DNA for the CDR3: TGCAACGTTGAACCTACCGGACTAGCGGAGCGCACAGATACGCAATATTTT. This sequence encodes CNVEPTGLAERTDTQYF.

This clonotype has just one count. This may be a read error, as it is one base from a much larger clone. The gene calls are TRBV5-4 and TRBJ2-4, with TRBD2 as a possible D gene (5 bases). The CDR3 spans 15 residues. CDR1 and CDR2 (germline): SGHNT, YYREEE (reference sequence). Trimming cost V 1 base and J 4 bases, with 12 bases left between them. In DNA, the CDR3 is TGTGCCAGCAGCTTGTCTGGGAGTGGTAAAAACATTCAGTACTTC. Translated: CASSLSGSGKNIQYF.

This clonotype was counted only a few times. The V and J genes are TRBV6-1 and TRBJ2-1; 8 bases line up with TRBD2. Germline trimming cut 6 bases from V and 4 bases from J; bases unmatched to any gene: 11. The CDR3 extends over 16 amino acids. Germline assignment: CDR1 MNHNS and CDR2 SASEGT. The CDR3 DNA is TGTGCCAGCAGGGTGACTAGCGCCACGATTTACAATGAGCAGTTCTTC. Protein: CASRVTSATIYNEQFF.

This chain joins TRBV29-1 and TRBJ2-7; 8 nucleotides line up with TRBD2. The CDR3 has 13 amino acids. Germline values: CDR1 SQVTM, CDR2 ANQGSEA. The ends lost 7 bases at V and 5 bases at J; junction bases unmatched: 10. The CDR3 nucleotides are TGCAGCGCACGGGGGGGAGATGGGGACGAGCAGTACTTC. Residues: CSARGGDGDEQYF.

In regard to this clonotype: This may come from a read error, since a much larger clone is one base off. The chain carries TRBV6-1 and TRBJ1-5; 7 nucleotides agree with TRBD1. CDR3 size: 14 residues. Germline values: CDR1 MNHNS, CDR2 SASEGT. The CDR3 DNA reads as TGTGCCAGCAGGGAGGGGGCCACGGGGCAGCCCCGGCATTTT. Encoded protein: CASREGATGQPRHF.

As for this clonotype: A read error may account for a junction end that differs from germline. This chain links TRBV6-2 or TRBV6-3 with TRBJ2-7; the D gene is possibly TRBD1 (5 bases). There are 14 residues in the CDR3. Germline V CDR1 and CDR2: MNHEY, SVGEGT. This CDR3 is CVSSYDSYSYEQYF. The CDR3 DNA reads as TGTGTCAGCAGTTACGACAGTTACTCCTACGAACAGTACTTC.

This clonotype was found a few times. The CDR3 DNA reads as TGTGCCTGGAGACGCTTACGGCGGGGATCCAATGAGCAGTTCTTC. The encoded protein is CAWRRLRRGSNEQFF. The genes are TRBV30 and TRBJ2-1; maybe TRBD2 (6 bases). The CDR3 contains 15 residues. V lost 3 bases to trimming and J lost 6 bases, with 18 bases between them. Germline assignment: CDR1 GTSNPN and CDR2 SVGIG (reference sequence). The complete variable domain, with remaining parts taken from reference TRBV30 and TRBJ2-1, reads SQTIHQWPATLVQPVGSPLSLECTVEGTSNPNLYWYRQAAGRGLQLLFYSVGIGQISSEVPQNLSASRPQDRQFILSSKKLLLSDSGFYLCAWRRLRRGSNEQFFGPGTRLTVL.

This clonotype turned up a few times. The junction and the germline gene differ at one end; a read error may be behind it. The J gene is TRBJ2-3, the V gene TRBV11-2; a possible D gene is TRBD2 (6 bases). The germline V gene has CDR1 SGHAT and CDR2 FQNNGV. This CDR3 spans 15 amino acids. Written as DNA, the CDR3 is TGTGCCAACAGCTTAGGCGGGAAGGACACAGATACGCAGTATTTT. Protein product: CANSLGGKDTDTQYF.

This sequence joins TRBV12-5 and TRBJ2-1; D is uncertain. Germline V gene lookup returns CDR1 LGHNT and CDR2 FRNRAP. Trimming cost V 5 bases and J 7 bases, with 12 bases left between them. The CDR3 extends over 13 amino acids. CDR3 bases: TGTGCTAGTGGTGTGAAGGGTTGGAATGAGCAGTTCTTC. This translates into CASGVKGWNEQFF.

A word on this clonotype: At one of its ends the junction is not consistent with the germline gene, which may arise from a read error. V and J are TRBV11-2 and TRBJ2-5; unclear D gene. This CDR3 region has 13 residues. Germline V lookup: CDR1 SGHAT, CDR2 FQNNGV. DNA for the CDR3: TGTGCCAGCAACTTAGAATCCAAGGGAACCCAGCACTTC. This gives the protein CASNLESKGTQHF.

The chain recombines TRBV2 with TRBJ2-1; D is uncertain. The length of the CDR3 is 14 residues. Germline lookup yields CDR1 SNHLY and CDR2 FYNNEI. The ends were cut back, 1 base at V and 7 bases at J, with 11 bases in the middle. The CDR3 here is CASSEEPSVNEQFF. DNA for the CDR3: TGTGCCAGCAGTGAAGAGCCCAGCGTAAATGAGCAGTTCTTC.

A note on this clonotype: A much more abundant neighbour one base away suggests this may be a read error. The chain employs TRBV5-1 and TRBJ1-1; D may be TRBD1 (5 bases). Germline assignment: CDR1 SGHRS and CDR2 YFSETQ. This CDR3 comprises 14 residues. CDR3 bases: TGCTCCAGCAGCTTGGCCTCAGGGCACACTGAAGCTTTCTTT. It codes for CSSSLASGHTEAFF.

CDR3 DNA sequence: TGTGCCAGTAGGGCAAGCGGGAGCGGTGCCTACGAGCAGTACTTC. Translating gives CASRASGSGAYEQYF. The genes are TRBV12-3 or TRBV12-4 and TRBJ2-7; 8 nucleotides align to TRBD2. The V and J ends lost 9 bases and 2 bases, in that order; junction bases with no gene match: 12. The CDR3 has 15 residues.

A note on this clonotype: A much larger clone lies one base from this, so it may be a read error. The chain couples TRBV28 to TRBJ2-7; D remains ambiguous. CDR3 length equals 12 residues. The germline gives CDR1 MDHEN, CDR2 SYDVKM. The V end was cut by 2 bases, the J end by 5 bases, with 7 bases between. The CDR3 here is CASSLTANEQYF. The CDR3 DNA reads TGTGCCAGCAGTTTAACAGCCAACGAGCAGTACTTC.

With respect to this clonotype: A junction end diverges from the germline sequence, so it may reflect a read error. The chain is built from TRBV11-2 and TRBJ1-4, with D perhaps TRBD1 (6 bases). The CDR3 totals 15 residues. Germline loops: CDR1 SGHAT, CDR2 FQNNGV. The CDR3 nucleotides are TGTGACAGCAGCTTAGACACAGGGCGGGGTGAAAAACTGTTTTTC. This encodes CDSSLDTGRGEKLFF.

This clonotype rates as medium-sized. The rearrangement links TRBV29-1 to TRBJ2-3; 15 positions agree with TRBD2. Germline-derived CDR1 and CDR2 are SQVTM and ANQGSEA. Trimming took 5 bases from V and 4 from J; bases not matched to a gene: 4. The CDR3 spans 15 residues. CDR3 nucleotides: TGCAGCGTTCTGGGACTAGCGGGAGGATCAGATACGCAGTATTTT. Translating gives CSVLGLAGGSDTQYF.